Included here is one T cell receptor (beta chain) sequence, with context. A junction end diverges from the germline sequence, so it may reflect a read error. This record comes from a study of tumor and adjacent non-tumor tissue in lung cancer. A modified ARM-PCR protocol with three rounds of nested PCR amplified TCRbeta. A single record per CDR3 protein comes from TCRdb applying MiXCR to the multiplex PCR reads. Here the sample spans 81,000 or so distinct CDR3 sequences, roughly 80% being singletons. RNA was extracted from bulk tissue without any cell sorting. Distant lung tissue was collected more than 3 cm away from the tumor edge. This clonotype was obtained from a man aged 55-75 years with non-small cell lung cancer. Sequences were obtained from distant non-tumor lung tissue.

Here the CDR3 reads CASSEMHGSNQPQHF. The CDR3 region has the DNA TGTGCCAGCAGTGAAATGCATGGAAGCAATCAGCCACAGCATTTT. This sequence joins TRBV6-1 and TRBJ1-5; no definite D call. This CDR3 is built from 15 residues. From germline, CDR1 is MNHNS and CDR2 SASEGT.